This section outlines one T cell receptor (beta chain) sequence together with its context. These data are taken from a study of blood T cell repertoires in COVID-19. About the research overall: The samples span acute and convalescent COVID-19 from the United States, Italy and Spain. The analysed material was cDNA or gDNA that came from T cells, B-cell-depleted T cells, or PBMCs.

CDR3 length: 15 residues. V was clipped by 7 bases and J by 2 bases, with 16 bases between them. Germline V gene lookup returns CDR1 MDHEN and CDR2 SYDVKM. The method was immunoSEQ multiplex PCR; TCRdb's version includes in-frame clones alone and lacks a portion of them. The data show about 140,000 clones, approximately 85% seen once. This clonotype originated in a man aged 45-65 years with acute or convalescent COVID-19. The V gene is TRBV28, the J gene TRBJ2-3; D possibly corresponds to TRBD2 (7 bases). The sequenced sample consisted of peripheral blood. The CDR3 loop reads CASKRDTDVTDTQYF. The CDR3 nucleotides are TGTGCCAGCAAGCGGGACACCGATGTCACAGATACGCAGTATTTT.